This T cell receptor (beta chain) originates from a study of identical twins. This clonotype was seen only a few times. A single record per CDR3 protein comes from TCRdb applying MiXCR to the 5' RACE reads. The sample comprises some 690,000 distinct CDR3 sequences, around 21% of which are singletons, and about 4.5% rests with the top ten. J lost 5 bases, V lost 1 base, and 8 bases had no gene match. This CDR3 is 16 amino acids long. Germline-derived CDR1 and CDR2 are SGHRS and YFSETQ. The sample was also linked to a second study, of T cells expressing NK-cell markers.

The material sequenced was PBMCs. The chain carries TRBV5-1 and TRBJ2-5, with TRBD1 matching over 10 bases. The TCR sequence derives from a woman under 30 in good health. CDR3 in amino acids: CASSLLGQGETETQYF. The CDR3 nucleotides read TGCGCCAGCAGCTTGTTAGGACAGGGGGAAACGGAGACCCAGTACTTC. The full variable domain, rest sourced from reference TRBV5-1 and TRBJ2-5, is KAGVTQTPRYLIKTRGQQVTLSCSPISGHRSVSWYQQTPGQGLQFLFEYFSETQRNKGNFPGRFSGRQFSNSRSEMNVSTLELGDSALYLCASSLLGQGETETQYFGPGTRLLVL.